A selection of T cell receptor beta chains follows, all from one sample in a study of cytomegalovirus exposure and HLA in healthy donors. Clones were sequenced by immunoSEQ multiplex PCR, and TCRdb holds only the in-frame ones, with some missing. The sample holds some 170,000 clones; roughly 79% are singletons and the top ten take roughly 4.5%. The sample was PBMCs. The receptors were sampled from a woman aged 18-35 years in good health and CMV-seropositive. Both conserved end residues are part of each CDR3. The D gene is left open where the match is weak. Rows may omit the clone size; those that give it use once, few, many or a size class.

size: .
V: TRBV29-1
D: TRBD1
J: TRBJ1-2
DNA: TGCAGCGTGGCAACAGGGGTCGGGGGCTACACCTTC
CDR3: CSVATGVGGYTF

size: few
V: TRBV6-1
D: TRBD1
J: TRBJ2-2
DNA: TGTGCCAGCAGTTCAGACAGGGACGGGGAGCTGTTTTTT
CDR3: CASSSDRDGELFF

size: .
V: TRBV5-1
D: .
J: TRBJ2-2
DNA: TGCGCCAGCCACGAGGTTATGGATGCCGGGGAGCTGTTTTTT
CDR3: CASHEVMDAGELFF

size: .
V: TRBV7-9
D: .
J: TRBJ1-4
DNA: TGTGCCAGCAGCCCAGGGAGGCACGCAACTAATGAAAAACTGTTTTTT
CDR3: CASSPGRHATNEKLFF

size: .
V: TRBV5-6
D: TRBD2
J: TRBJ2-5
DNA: TGTGCCAGCAGCTATGCTACCTTAGCGGGGGGATCTAAAGAGACCCAGTACTTC
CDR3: CASSYATLAGGSKETQYF

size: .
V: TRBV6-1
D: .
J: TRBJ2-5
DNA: TGTGCCAGCAGTTGGGACAACCAAGAGACCCAGTACTTC
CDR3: CASSWDNQETQYF

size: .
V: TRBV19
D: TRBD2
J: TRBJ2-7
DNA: TGTGCCAGTAGTCCAGGGAGGGGAGGGGATTACGAGCAGTACTTC
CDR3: CASSPGRGGDYEQYF

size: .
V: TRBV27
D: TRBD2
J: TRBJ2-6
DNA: TGTGCCAGCAAGTTAGCGAGCGGGACTCCGGGGCCTGGGGCCAACGTCCTGACTTTC
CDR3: CASKLASGTPGPGANVLTF

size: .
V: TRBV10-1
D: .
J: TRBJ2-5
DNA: TGCGCCAGCAGTGAGTCAGTGGGGGCAGAGACCCAGTACTTC
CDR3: CASSESVGAETQYF

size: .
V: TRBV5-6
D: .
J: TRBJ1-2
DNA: TGTGCCAGCAGATTACCACAGGGCCAGGACTATGGCTACACCTTC
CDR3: CASRLPQGQDYGYTF

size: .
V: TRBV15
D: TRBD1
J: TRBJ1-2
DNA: TGTGCCACCAGCGGACGGGACAGAACTAACTATGGCTACACCTTC
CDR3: CATSGRDRTNYGYTF

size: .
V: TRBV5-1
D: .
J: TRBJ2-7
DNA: TGCGCCAGCAGCTTGGAACAGGGAGTGGGGTACGAGCAGTACTTC
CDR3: CASSLEQGVGYEQYF

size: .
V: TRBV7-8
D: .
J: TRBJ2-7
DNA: TGTGCCAGCAGCTACTCGACAGGAATCTACGAGCAGTACTTC
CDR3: CASSYSTGIYEQYF

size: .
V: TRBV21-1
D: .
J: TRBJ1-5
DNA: TGTGCCAGCAGGGAACTATGCCAGCCCCAGCATTTT
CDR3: CASRELCQPQHF

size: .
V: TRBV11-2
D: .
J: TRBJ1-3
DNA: TGTGCCAGCAGCTTAGCCCTTGCTGGAAACACCATATATTTT
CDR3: CASSLALAGNTIYF

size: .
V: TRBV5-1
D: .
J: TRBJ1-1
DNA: TGCGCCAGCAGCCGACCGTCGGCCGGGACTGAAGCTTTCTTT
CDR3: CASSRPSAGTEAFF

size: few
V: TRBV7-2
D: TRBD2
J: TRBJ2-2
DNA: TGTGCCAGCAGCTTCACTAGCGGGGCCTACACCGGGGAGCTGTTTTTT
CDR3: CASSFTSGAYTGELFF

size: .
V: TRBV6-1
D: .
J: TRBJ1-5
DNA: TGTGCCAGCAGTGCGTCATGGGCCGGCAATCAGCCCCAGCATTTT
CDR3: CASSASWAGNQPQHF

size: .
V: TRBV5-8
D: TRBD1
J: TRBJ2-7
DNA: TGTGCCAGCAGCTTGGTCGGGACAGGGGGCCGCGAGCAGTACTTC
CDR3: CASSLVGTGGREQYF

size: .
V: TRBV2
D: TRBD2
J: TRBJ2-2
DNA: TGTGCCAGCAGTTCAGAAGATAGCGGGGGGGCCTTCGGGGAGCTGTTTTTT
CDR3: CASSSEDSGGAFGELFF

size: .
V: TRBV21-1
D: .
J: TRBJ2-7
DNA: TGTGCCAGCAGCCCCAACTACCGTGGATTCAACGAGCAGTACTTC
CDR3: CASSPNYRGFNEQYF

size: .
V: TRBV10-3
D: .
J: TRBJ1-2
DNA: TGTGCCACGACATGGGAGGGTACAGCTAACTATGGCTACACCTTC
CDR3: CATTWEGTANYGYTF

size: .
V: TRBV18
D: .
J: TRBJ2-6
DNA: TGTGCCAGCTCACCGCTGACAGCCGCCAACGTCCTGACTTTC
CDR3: CASSPLTAANVLTF

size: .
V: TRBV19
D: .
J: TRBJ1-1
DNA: TGTGCCAGTAGTATAAGGCAAGTCCGTAGGGGAGCTTTCTTT
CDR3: CASSIRQVRRGAFF